The rows below give T cell receptor beta chains drawn from one sample of a study of blood T cell repertoires in COVID-19. The data were produced by immunoSEQ multiplex PCR, yet TCRdb's version contains in-frame clones alone and is incomplete. The table includes about 480,000 clones, around 87% detected once. The source material was PBMCs or T cells enriched from blood (not recorded which). The receptors come from a woman aged 40 to 49 who had recovered from COVID-19. Each CDR3 is given without its conserved first and last residue.

v_gene,j_gene,CDR3aa
TRBV11-3,TRBJ2-5,ASSYGSGETQY
TRBV19,TRBJ1-2,ASSPRPTGGQYGYT
TRBV10-3,TRBJ2-3,ATQGGGTDTQY
TRBV6-5,TRBJ2-7,ASSYDTGNFPYEQY
TRBV2,TRBJ1-3,ASSDPGRPGNTIY
TRBV4-1,TRBJ2-7,ASSLGGHSYEQY
TRBV19,TRBJ1-1,ASSIKRLNTEAF
TRBV10-3,TRBJ2-2,AISESGDITGELF
TRBV19,TRBJ1-2,ASSPPRNYGYT
TRBV6-4,TRBJ2-7,ASTTTGKVCEQY
TRBV11-2,TRBJ2-5,ASSLRDREAETQY
TRBV19,TRBJ2-7,ASSIYLGQGYEQY
TRBV10-3,TRBJ1-2,AISGSESEYGYT